This T cell receptor beta chain came from a study of molecular identifiers for immune sequencing clone quantification. Broader study findings: Over 99% of effector molecules, yet under 1% of naive-cell molecules, were held by clones above 20 RNA copies. Underestimation of highly expanded clone sizes could arise where identical TCR molecules share a barcode.

Listed TCR primers, together with previously described methods, were used for the bulk TCR libraries. TCRdb passed the PCR reads through MiXCR, listing each CDR3 protein once. The sample gives 60,000 to 70,000 distinct CDR3 sequences, under 20% of which show up once; 1.5% is in the top ten. With regard to this clonotype: What it binds is not known.

The naive CD8 libraries originated from between roughly 19,000 and 1,000,000 sorted cells and drew on 10%, 30% or 50% RNA. In germline, CDR1 is SEHNR, CDR2 FQNEAQ (reference sequence). Trimming took 1 base from V and 6 from J, leaving 9 bases between them. The CDR3 extends over 13 amino acids. The sequenced sample was naive CD8+ T cells from blood, with Jurkat cell RNA spiked in. Stated subset: FACS-sorted CD8+CD4-CCR7+CD45RA+ naive T cells. V is TRBV7-9 and J is TRBJ1-1; D gene ambiguous. The sequence derives from a human donor in good health. Some libraries in this study had Jurkat cell RNA spiked in. The CDR3 nucleotides are TGTGCCAGCAGCTTAGTCGGGAAGCCTGAAGCTTTCTTT. Amino acid sequence: CASSLVGKPEAFF.